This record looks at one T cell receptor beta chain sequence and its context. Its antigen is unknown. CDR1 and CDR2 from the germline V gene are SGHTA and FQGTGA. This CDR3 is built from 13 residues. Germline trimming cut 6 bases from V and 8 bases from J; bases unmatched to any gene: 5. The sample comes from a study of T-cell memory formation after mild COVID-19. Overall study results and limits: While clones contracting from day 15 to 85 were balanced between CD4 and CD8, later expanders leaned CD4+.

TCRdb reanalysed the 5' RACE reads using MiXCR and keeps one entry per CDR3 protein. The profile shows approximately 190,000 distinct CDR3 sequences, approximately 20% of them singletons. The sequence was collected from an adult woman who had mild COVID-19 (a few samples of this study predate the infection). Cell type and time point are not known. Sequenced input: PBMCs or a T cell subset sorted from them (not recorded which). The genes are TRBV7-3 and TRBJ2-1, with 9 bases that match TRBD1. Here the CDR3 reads CASRPGTGYEQFF. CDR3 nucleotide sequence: TGTGCCAGCAGACCCGGGACAGGGTATGAGCAGTTCTTC.